The present T cell receptor beta chain was sequenced within a study of monozygotic twins with inflammatory bowel disease. There are 16 residues in the CDR3. Germline CDR1 and CDR2: MRHNA and SNTAGT. TCRdb reworked the 5' RACE reads into one entry per CDR3 protein, no DNA. The table for this sample gives 350,000 to 550,000 distinct CDR3 sequences. Specimen: blood. The chain is built from TRBV6-4 and TRBJ2-3; the D call of TRBD2 rests on TCRdb alone, since no DNA is present to check it. This receptor was taken from a human donor with ulcerative colitis or Crohn's disease, or a healthy co-twin of an affected twin (not recorded which). The CDR3 here is CASNRMGSSGTDTQYF.